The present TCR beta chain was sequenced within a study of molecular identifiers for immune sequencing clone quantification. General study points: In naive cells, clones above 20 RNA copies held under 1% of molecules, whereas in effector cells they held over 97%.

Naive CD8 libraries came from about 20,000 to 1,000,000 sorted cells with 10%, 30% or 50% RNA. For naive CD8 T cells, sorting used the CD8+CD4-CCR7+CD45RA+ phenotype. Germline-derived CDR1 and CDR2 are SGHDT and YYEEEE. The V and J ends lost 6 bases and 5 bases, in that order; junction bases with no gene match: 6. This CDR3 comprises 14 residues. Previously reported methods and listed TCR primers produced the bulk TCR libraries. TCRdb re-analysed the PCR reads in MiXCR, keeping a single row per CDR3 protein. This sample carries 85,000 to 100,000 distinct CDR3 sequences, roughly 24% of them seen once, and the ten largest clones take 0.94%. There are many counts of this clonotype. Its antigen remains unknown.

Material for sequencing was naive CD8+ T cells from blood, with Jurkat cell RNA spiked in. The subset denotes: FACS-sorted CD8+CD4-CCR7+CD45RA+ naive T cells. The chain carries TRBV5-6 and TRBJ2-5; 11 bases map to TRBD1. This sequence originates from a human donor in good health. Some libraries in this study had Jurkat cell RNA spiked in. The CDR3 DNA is TGTGCCAGCACCTGGGACAGGGGGTTGGAGACCCAGTACTTC. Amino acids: CASTWDRGLETQYF.